These T cell receptor beta chains were read from a single sample in a study of immune reconstitution after stem cell transplant in scleroderma. In TCRdb, the RT-PCR reads were re-called with MiXCR into one record per CDR3 protein. This sample carries 1,300 to 1,500 distinct CDR3 sequences, around a sixth of them seen once, and the ten largest clones take approximately 55%. The material was obtained before or after autologous hematopoietic stem cell transplantation (not recorded which). These receptors all come from a female donor with systemic sclerosis. CDR3s include the opening cysteine and the closing phenylalanine or tryptophan. The D gene is left open where the match is weak. Clone size is not always given. Where it is, it says once, few, many or a class for expanded clones.

>TRBJ2-2|-|TRBV19|few|14
TGTGCCAGTAGTATAGGACAAGCCACCGGGGAGCTGTTTTTT
CASSIGQATGELFF
>TRBJ2-5|TRBD1|TRBV10-3|-|13
TGTGCCATCGGGCCGGGACAGCAAGAGACCCAGTACTTC
CAIGPGQQETQYF
>TRBJ1-2|TRBD1|TRBV6-6|few|14
TGTGCCAGCTTGGGGACAGGGTTAGGCTATGGCTACACCTTC
CASLGTGLGYGYTF
>TRBJ2-4|TRBD1|TRBV7-2|few|13
TGTGCCAGCAGCCAAGGGACAGGAAACATTCAGTACTTC
CASSQGTGNIQYF
>TRBJ2-1|TRBD2|TRBV20-1|few|16
TGCAGTGCTAGAGACCGGACTAGCGGGAGGACAAATGAGCAGTTCTTC
CSARDRTSGRTNEQFF
>TRBJ2-3|TRBD2|TRBV6-2/TRBV6-3|few|17
TGTGCCAGCAGTATGACTGCGGGACTAGCGGGTCGAGATACGCAGTATTTT
CASSMTAGLAGRDTQYF
>TRBJ2-7|TRBD2|TRBV11-2|few|15
TGTGCCAGCAGCTTCGGAGCGGGAGAGTACTACGAGCAGTACTTC
CASSFGAGEYYEQYF
>TRBJ2-1|-|TRBV10-3|large|16
TGTGCCATCGGGGGAGTTGACTCATCCTCCTACAATGAGCAGTTCTTC
CAIGGVDSSSYNEQFF
>TRBJ1-2|-|TRBV28|-|14
TGTGCCAGCAGTTTCACCGTGTCTAACTATGGCTACACCTTC
CASSFTVSNYGYTF
>TRBJ2-2|-|TRBV2|-|15
TGTGCCAGCAGGATGAACCCGGGAGACACCGGGGAGCTGTTTTTT
CASRMNPGDTGELFF
>TRBJ2-7|-|TRBV6-5|-|18
TGTGCCAGCAGTTACGGGAGGGGGTCACGACGGGAGCGCGGCGAGCAGTACTTC
CASSYGRGSRRERGEQYF
>TRBJ2-3|-|TRBV29-1|-|11
TGCAGCGTTCGGCGGACAGATACGCAGTATTTT
CSVRRTDTQYF
>TRBJ2-2|TRBD2|TRBV28|-|16
TGTGCCAGCATACCGCTGGAGCGGGAGGGAACCGGGGAGCTGTTTTTT
CASIPLEREGTGELFF
>TRBJ1-5|-|TRBV6-5|medium-sized|17
TGTGCCAGCAGTTACTCGAAGCCCGGGTTCGGCAATCAGCCCCAGCATTTT
CASSYSKPGFGNQPQHF
>TRBJ2-6|-|TRBV12-3/TRBV12-4|-|17
TGTGCCAGCAGTCCCGGCGACAGGTACCCTGGGGCCAACGTCCTGACTTTC
CASSPGDRYPGANVLTF
>TRBJ2-3|TRBD2|TRBV14|few|20
TGTGCCAGCAGCCAAGATCGGGGTTTCTTAGGACTAGCGGAGACAGATACGCAGTATTTT
CASSQDRGFLGLAETDTQYF
>TRBJ2-7|TRBD2|TRBV10-3|few|15
TGTGCCATCAGTGGGGCTAGCGGGAGTTTGGACGAGCAGTACTTC
CAISGASGSLDEQYF
>TRBJ1-1|-|TRBV6-2/TRBV6-3|few|17
TGTGCCAGCAGCCCGGATCGCCCGGGGGTGGTCGTCTTTGAAGCTTTCTTT
CASSPDRPGVVVFEAFF
>TRBJ1-2|-|TRBV20-1|few|11
TGCAGTGCTCCTTGGGCGGGGGGCTACACCTTC
CSAPWAGGYTF
>TRBJ2-1|TRBD2|TRBV7-2|few|15
TGTGCCAGCAGCTTTAGCGGGAGGGGGGGTAATGAGCAGTTCTTC
CASSFSGRGGNEQFF
>TRBJ1-1|TRBD1|TRBV13|few|15
TGTGCCAGCGGCTTAGACAGGGGTTCGGACACTGAAGCTTTCTTT
CASGLDRGSDTEAFF
>TRBJ2-7|TRBD1|TRBV7-9|medium-sized|16
TGTGCCAGCAGCTCCCCGTGGACAGGGGGCCTTGACGAGCAGTACTTC
CASSSPWTGGLDEQYF
>TRBJ2-5|-|TRBV24-1|few|15
TGTGCCACCAGTGATTTGGTGGGGGGCGGGGAGACCCAGTACTTC
CATSDLVGGGETQYF
>TRBJ2-7|-|TRBV11-2|medium-sized|15
TGTGCCAGCAGCTTAGATCCCACCAGTACCTACGAGCAGTACTTC
CASSLDPTSTYEQYF
>TRBJ2-2|-|TRBV11-2|medium-sized|12
TGTGCCAGCAGCCCAGGCGCCGGGGAGCTGTTTTTT
CASSPGAGELFF
>TRBJ2-5|-|TRBV11-2|-|13
TGTGCCAGCAGCGGAGGACACGAAGAGACCCAGTACTTC
CASSGGHEETQYF
>TRBJ1-1|TRBD1|TRBV3-1|-|18
TGTGCCAGCAGCCAAGTTCGAGGGGGACAGGGCATGGACACTGAAGCTTTCTTT
CASSQVRGGQGMDTEAFF
>TRBJ2-3|TRBD1|TRBV7-2|few|16
TGTGCCAGCAGCTTGTTCGCCGGGACAGGGTACGATACGCAGTATTTT
CASSLFAGTGYDTQYF
>TRBJ1-1|-|TRBV19|medium-sized|17
TGTGCCAGTAGTACCTCTTCAGGTAGCGTAGGTTCCCGTGAAGCTTTCTTT
CASSTSSGSVGSREAFF
>TRBJ1-5|-|TRBV27|medium-sized|13
TGTGCCAGCAGTTTTCGGAGGAATCAGCCCCAGCATTTT
CASSFRRNQPQHF
>TRBJ2-1|TRBD2|TRBV7-2|medium-sized|17
TGTGCCAGCAGCTTAGATCCGCGGGAGGCCCGATACAATGAGCAGTTCTTC
CASSLDPREARYNEQFF
>TRBJ2-2|TRBD2|TRBV7-7|few|18
TGTGCCAGCAGCTTCAGTTTTGAGGCACGTCTAGCGGCCGGGGAGCTGTTTTTT
CASSFSFEARLAAGELFF
>TRBJ2-1|TRBD2|TRBV7-7|few|16
TGTGCCAGCAGCTTAAGTAGCGGGAGGCTCAACAATGAGCAGTTCTTC
CASSLSSGRLNNEQFF
>TRBJ2-2|TRBD2|TRBV9|few|18
TGTGCCAGCAGCGTAGATGCTAGCGGGAGGGCCGTTACCGGGGAGCTGTTTTTT
CASSVDASGRAVTGELFF
>TRBJ2-7|-|TRBV25-1|few|15
TGTGCCAGCAGTGGCCAAGGGGGAGGGGAGGATGAGCAGTACTTC
CASSGQGGGEDEQYF
>TRBJ1-1|TRBD1|TRBV2|medium-sized|17
TGTGCCAGCCGATTAGGGACAGCGGGGGGTGTGAACACTGAAGCTTTCTTT
CASRLGTAGGVNTEAFF
>TRBJ1-1|-|TRBV10-1|hyperexpanded|15
TGCGCCAGCAGTGAGACGAGAAATTTGAACACTGAAGCTTTCTTT
CASSETRNLNTEAFF
>TRBJ2-7|-|TRBV10-2|-|14
TGCGCCAGCAGTGAGGGTCTCTGGGGTTGGGAGCAGTACTTC
CASSEGLWGWEQYF
>TRBJ2-3|-|TRBV7-2|once|15
TGTGCCAGCAGCTTAGACTTGTTGGGCACAGATACGCAGTATTTT
CASSLDLLGTDTQYF
>TRBJ1-2|TRBD1|TRBV29-1|-|12
TGCAGCGTAGCCGGGACAGCGGCAGGCTACACCTTC
CSVAGTAAGYTF
>TRBJ2-1|TRBD1|TRBV14|medium-sized|17
TGTGCCAGCAGCCAAGATCTAAACAGGGGACGGTACAATGAGCAGTTCTTC
CASSQDLNRGRYNEQFF
>TRBJ2-1|TRBD2|TRBV24-1|-|17
TGTGCCACCAGTCCGGCTAGCGGGAGTAGTTTTGGCAATGAGCAGTTCTTC
CATSPASGSSFGNEQFF
>TRBJ2-7|-|TRBV11-3|-|14
TGTGCCAGCAGCTTACCCCTCCTAGACTACGAGCAGTACTTC
CASSLPLLDYEQYF
>TRBJ1-5|-|TRBV7-2|hyperexpanded|15
TGTGCCAGCAGCGCGTGGCACAGGGCCGGTCAGCCCCAGCATTTT
CASSAWHRAGQPQHF
>TRBJ2-3|-|TRBV2|-|10
TGTGCCACCGGGCTAGATACGCAGTATTTT
CATGLDTQYF
>TRBJ2-7|TRBD1|TRBV6-2/TRBV6-3|-|14
TGTGCCAGCAGCCTCTCCGGGACAGGGAACGAGCAGTACTTC
CASSLSGTGNEQYF
>TRBJ2-7|-|TRBV5-6|few|14
TGTGCCAGCAGCTTCCCGGGGACCCTCGGCGAGCAGTACTTC
CASSFPGTLGEQYF
>TRBJ1-2|-|TRBV19|medium-sized|13
TGTGCCAGTAGTATACAGGGGAACTATGGCTACACCTTC
CASSIQGNYGYTF
>TRBJ2-7|-|TRBV10-3|few|13
TGTGCCATCATGGCCAGGAGCTCCTACGAGCAGTACTTC
CAIMARSSYEQYF
>TRBJ1-2|-|TRBV6-2/TRBV6-3|medium-sized|13
TGTGCCAGCAGTGATCAGGGAGGCTATGGCTACACCTTC
CASSDQGGYGYTF
>TRBJ2-7|-|TRBV7-2|medium-sized|13
TGTGCCAGCAGCACGCAGGGGAGCTACGAGCAGTACTTC
CASSTQGSYEQYF
>TRBJ1-5|-|TRBV10-3|-|13
TGTGCCATCAGTCGGGAGGGGGATCAGCCCCAGCATTTT
CAISREGDQPQHF
>TRBJ1-1|-|TRBV15|-|16
TGTGCCACCAGCAGAGTTAATTCGGGTGGGAACACTGAAGCTTTCTTT
CATSRVNSGGNTEAFF
>TRBJ2-1|TRBD2|TRBV5-1|-|15
TGCGCCAGCAGCTCTGGACTAGCGGGGGAAATCCCGCAGTTCTTC
CASSSGLAGEIPQFF
>TRBJ2-1|-|TRBV7-9|-|16
TGTGCCAGCAGAGCAAGGTGGAGCGGATCCGGGGATGAGCAGTTCTTC
CASRARWSGSGDEQFF
>TRBJ2-2|-|TRBV13|few|16
TGTGCCAGCAGCCGACGCGCGGCATGGGGCACCGGGGAGCTGTTTTTT
CASSRRAAWGTGELFF
>TRBJ2-7|TRBD2|TRBV28|medium-sized|14
TGTGCCAGCACCCTTAGCGGGGACTCCTACGAGCAGTACTTC
CASTLSGDSYEQYF